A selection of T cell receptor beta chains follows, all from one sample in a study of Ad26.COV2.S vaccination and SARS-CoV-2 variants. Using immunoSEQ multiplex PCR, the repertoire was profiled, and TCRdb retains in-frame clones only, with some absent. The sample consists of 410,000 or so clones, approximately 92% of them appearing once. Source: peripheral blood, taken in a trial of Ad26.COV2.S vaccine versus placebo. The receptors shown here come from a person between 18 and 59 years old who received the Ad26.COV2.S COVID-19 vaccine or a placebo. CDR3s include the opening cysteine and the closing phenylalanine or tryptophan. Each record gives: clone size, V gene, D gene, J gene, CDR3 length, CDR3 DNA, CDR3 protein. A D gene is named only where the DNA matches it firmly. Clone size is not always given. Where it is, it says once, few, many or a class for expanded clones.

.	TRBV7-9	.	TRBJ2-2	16	TGTGCCAGCAGCTTATGGGCGGAAGGCGGTGCCGGGGAGCTGTTTTTT	CASSLWAEGGAGELFF
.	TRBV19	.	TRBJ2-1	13	TGTGCCAGTAGTCCAGGAGTGGGCAATGAGCAGTTCTTC	CASSPGVGNEQFF
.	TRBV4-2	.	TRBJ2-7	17	TGTGCCAGCAGCCAAGATGAGGGCAGGGGCGCAGCCTACGAGCAGTACTTC	CASSQDEGRGAAYEQYF
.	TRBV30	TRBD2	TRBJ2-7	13	TGTGCCTGGAGTCGGGGGGGGGCTCGGGAGCAGTACTTC	CAWSRGGAREQYF
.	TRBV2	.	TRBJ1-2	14	TGTGCCAGCAGCGTAAAGACAACGAACTATGGCTACACCTTC	CASSVKTTNYGYTF
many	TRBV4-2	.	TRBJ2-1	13	TGTGCCAGCAGCCAAGAGACATGGTCTGGGCAGTTCTTC	CASSQETWSGQFF
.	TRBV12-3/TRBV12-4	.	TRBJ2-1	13	TGTGCCAGCAGTCAATCTAGCTCAAACGAGCAGTTCTTC	CASSQSSSNEQFF
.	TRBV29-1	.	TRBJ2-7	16	TGCAGCGTTGAAGAAACGGGGTGGAGGACCCTCTACGAGCAGTACTTC	CSVEETGWRTLYEQYF
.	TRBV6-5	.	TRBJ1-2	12	TGTGCCACCCACGGGGGGCTGGGTGGCTACACCTTC	CATHGGLGGYTF
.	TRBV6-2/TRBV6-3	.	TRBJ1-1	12	TGTGCCAGCAGCAGGGGTGGAACTGAAGCTTTCTTT	CASSRGGTEAFF
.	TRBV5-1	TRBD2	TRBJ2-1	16	TGCGCCAGCAGCTTAGCCCCGGGACTATACTACAATGAGCAGTTCTTC	CASSLAPGLYYNEQFF
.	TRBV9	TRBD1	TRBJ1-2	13	TGTGCCAGCAGCGTGGCAGGGGGCCCCCCCATCACCTTC	CASSVAGGPPITF
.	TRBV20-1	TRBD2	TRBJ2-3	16	TGCAGTGCTAGTGGGGGACTAGCGGGAGCCTGGGATACGCAGTATTTT	CSASGGLAGAWDTQYF
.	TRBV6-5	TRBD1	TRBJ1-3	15	TGTGCCAGCACCGAAACCGACAGGGCCGGAAACACCATATATTTT	CASTETDRAGNTIYF
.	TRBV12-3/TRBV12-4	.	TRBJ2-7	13	TGTGCCAGCAGCCTAAACCCGCCCTACGAGCAGTACTTC	CASSLNPPYEQYF
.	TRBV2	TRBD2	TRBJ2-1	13	TGTGCCAGCAGGACTAGCGGGAGCGATGAGCAGTTCTTC	CASRTSGSDEQFF
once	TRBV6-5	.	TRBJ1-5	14	TGTGCCAGCAGTTCGCGTGGTGGCAATCAGCCCCAGCATTTT	CASSSRGGNQPQHF
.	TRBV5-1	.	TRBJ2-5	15	TGCGCCAGCAGCTCGTCCGGGACGTTGCAAGAGACCCAGTACTTC	CASSSSGTLQETQYF
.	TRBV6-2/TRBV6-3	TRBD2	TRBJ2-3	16	TGTGCCAGCAGTTACCCTCCTAGCGGGACCACAGATACGCAGTATTTT	CASSYPPSGTTDTQYF
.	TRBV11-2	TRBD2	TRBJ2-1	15	TGTGCCAGCAGCGCTGGACTAGCGAAATACAATGAGCAGTTCTTC	CASSAGLAKYNEQFF
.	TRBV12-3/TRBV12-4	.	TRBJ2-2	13	TGTGCCAGCAGTTTTGCAGGGACCGGGGAGCTGTTTTTT	CASSFAGTGELFF
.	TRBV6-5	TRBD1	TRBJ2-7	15	TGTGCCAGCAGGCCTGGGACAGACCCTTCCTACGAGCAGTACTTC	CASRPGTDPSYEQYF
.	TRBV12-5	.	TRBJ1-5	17	TGTGCTAGTGGTACCCCCGGGACGGGGAGAAGCAATCAGCCCCAGCATTTT	CASGTPGTGRSNQPQHF
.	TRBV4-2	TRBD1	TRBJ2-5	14	TGTGCCAGCAGCCAGGGACAGGAACAAGAGACCCAGTACTTC	CASSQGQEQETQYF
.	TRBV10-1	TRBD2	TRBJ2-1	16	TGCGCCAGCAGCGACAGACTAGCGGGAGGGCCCCATGAGCAGTTCTTC	CASSDRLAGGPHEQFF
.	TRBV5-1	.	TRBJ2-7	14	TGCGCCAGCAGACCGGGGACTTCCCCCTACGAGCAGTACTTC	CASRPGTSPYEQYF
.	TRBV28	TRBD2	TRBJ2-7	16	TGTGCCAGCAGTTTGGAGGGTAGCGGGAGTTGGTACGAGCAGTACTTC	CASSLEGSGSWYEQYF
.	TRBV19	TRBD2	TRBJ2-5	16	TGTGCCAGTAGTATGGCGGGCCGGGGGGAAAAGGAGACCCAGTACTTC	CASSMAGRGEKETQYF
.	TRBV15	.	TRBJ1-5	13	TGTGCCACCGGGGGGCAGTACAATCAGCCCCAGCATTTT	CATGGQYNQPQHF
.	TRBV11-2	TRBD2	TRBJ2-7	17	TGTGCCAGCAGCTTAGATCTGAGGCTAGCGGTGATCTACGAGCAGTACTTC	CASSLDLRLAVIYEQYF
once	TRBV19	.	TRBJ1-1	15	TGTGCCAGTAGTGAGGACAGAGGGTTAAACACTGAAGCTTTCTTT	CASSEDRGLNTEAFF
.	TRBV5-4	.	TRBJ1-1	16	TGTGCCAGCAGCTCCTGGGTCCGTGGGGATGACACTGAAGCTTTCTTT	CASSSWVRGDDTEAFF
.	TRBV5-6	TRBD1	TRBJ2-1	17	TGTGCCAGCAGTTACGATGGGACAGTACTCTCCTACAATGAGCAGTTCTTC	CASSYDGTVLSYNEQFF
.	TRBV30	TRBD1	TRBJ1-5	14	TGTGCCTGGAGCGAGGGACAGCTCTTAGGGCCCCAGCATTTT	CAWSEGQLLGPQHF
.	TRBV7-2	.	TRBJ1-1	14	TGTGCCAGCAGCTTTTGGGCAGGGTTCCGCTCAGCTTTCTTT	CASSFWAGFRSAFF
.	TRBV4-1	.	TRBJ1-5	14	TGCGCCAGCAGCCCTGGACCTCAGAATCAGCCCCAGCATTTT	CASSPGPQNQPQHF
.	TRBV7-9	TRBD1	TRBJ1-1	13	TGTGCCAGCAGCTTACAGGGGGAGACTGAAGCTTTCTTT	CASSLQGETEAFF